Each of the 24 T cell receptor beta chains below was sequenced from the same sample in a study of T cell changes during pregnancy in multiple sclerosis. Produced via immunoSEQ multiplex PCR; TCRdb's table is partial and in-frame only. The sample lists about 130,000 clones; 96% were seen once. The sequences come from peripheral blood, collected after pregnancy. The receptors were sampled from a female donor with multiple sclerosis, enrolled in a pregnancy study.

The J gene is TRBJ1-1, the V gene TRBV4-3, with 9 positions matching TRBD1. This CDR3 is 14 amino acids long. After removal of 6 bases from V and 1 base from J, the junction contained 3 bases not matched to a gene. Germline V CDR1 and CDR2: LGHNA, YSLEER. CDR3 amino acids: CASRTGQGNTEAFF. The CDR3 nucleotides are TGCGCCAGCAGAACGGGACAGGGGAACACTGAAGCTTTCTTT.

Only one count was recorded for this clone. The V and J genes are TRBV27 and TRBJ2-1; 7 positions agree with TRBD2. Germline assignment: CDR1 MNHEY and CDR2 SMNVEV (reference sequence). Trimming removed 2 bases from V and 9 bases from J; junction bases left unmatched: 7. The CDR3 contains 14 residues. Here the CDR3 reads CASSLMGEGREQFF. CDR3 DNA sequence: TGTGCCAGCAGTTTAATGGGGGAGGGACGTGAGCAGTTCTTC.

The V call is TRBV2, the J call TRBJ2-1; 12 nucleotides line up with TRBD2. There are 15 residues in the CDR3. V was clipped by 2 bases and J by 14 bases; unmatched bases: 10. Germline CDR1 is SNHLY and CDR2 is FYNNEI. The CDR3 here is CASSERLAGDGLEFF. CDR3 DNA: TGTGCCAGCAGTGAAAGACTAGCGGGAGATGGTTTGGAGTTCTTC.

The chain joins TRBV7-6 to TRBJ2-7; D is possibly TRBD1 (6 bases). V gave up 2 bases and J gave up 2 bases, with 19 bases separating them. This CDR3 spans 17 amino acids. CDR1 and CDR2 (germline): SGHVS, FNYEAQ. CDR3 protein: CASSLPNTGWSTYEQYF. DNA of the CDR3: TGTGCCAGCAGCTTACCGAACACAGGGTGGTCGACCTACGAGCAGTACTTC.

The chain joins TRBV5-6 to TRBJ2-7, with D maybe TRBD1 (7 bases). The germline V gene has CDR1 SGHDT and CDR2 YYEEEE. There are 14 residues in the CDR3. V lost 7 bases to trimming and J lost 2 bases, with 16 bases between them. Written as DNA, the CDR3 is TGTGCCAGCTCCAGCGGAGGGGGCCCCTACGAGCAGTACTTC. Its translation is CASSSGGGPYEQYF.

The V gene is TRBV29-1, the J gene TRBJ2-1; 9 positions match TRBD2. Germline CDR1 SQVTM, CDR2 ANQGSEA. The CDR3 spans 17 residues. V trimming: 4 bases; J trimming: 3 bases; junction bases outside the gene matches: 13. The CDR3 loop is CSVVGAVAGEVYNEQFF. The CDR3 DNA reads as TGCAGCGTTGTGGGGGCGGTAGCGGGAGAAGTCTACAATGAGCAGTTCTTC.

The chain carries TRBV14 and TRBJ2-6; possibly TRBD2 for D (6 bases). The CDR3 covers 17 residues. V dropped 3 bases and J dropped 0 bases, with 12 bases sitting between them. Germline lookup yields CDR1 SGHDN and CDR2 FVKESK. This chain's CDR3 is CASSHRGMSSGANVLTF. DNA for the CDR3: TGTGCCAGCAGCCACCGGGGGATGAGCTCTGGGGCCAACGTCCTGACTTTC.

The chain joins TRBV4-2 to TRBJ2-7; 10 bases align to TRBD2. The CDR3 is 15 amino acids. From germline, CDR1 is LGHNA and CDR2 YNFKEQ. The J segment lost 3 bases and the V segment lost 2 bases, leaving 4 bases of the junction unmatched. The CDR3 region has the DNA TGTGCCAGCAGCCAACTAGCGGGAGACTTCTACGAGCAGTACTTC. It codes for CASSQLAGDFYEQYF.

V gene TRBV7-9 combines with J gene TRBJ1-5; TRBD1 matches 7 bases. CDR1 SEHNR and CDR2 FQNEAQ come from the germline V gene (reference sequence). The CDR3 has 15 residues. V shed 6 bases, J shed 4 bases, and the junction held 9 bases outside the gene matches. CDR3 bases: TGTGCCAGCAGTTCTGACAGGGTAGCAAATCAGCCCCAGCATTTT. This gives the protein CASSSDRVANQPQHF.

CDR3: CASSDKDRGRYEQYF. The DNA for the CDR3 is TGTGCCAGCAGTGACAAGGACAGGGGGAGGTATGAGCAGTACTTC. The chain joins TRBV6-1 to TRBJ2-7; 10 bases line up with TRBD1. This CDR3 comprises 15 residues. Germline CDR1 is MNHNS and CDR2 is SASEGT. V shed 3 bases, J shed 7 bases, and the junction held 9 bases outside the gene matches.

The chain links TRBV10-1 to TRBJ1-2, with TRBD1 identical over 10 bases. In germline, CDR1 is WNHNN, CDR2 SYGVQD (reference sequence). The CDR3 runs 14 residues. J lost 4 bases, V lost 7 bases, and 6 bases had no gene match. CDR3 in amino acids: CASKGQGRIYGYTF. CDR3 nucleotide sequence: TGCGCCAGCAAGGGACAGGGGCGTATCTATGGCTACACCTTC.

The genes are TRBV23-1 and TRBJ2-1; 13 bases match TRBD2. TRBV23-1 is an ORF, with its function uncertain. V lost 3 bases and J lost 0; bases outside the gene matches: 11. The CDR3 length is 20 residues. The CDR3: CASSQVPVGTSGTSYNEQFF. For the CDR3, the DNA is TGCGCCAGCAGTCAGGTGCCCGTAGGGACTAGCGGGACCTCCTACAATGAGCAGTTCTTC.

CDR3 residues: CASSLATATYEQYF. CDR3 nucleotides: TGTGCCAGCAGCTTGGCGACAGCGACCTACGAGCAGTACTTC. The V call is TRBV5-5, the J call TRBJ2-7; possible D gene TRBD1, 5 bases. Germline CDR1 is SGHKS and CDR2 is YYEKEE (reference sequence). This CDR3 is built from 14 residues. V was cut by 0 bases and J by 2 bases, with 9 bases left in between.

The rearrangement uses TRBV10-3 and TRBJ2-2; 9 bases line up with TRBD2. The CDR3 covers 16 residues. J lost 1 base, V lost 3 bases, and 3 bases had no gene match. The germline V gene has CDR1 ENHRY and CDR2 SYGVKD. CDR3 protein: CAISDRAGGNTGELFF. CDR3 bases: TGTGCCATCAGTGACCGAGCGGGAGGGAACACCGGGGAGCTGTTTTTT.

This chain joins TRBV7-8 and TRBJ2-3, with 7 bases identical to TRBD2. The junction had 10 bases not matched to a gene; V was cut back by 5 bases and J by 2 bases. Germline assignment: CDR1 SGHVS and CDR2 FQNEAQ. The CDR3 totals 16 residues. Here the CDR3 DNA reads TGTGCCAGCAGCCCCCTCGAGACTAGCACCACAGATACGCAGTATTTT. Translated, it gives CASSPLETSTTDTQYF.

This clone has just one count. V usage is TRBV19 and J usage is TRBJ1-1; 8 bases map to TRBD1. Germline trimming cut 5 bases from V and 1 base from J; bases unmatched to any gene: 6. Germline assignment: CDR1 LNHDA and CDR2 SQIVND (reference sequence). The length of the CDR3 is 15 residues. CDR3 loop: CASSSQGAKNTEAFF. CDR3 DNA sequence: TGTGCCAGTAGTTCGCAGGGGGCGAAGAACACTGAAGCTTTCTTT.

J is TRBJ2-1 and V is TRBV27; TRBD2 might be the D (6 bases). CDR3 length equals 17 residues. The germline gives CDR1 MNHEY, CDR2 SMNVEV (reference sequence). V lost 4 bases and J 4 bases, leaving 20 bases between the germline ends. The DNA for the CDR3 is TGTGCCAGCAGTTCGGCCGAAACCGGGGACTGGTACAATGAGCAGTTCTTC. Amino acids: CASSSAETGDWYNEQFF.

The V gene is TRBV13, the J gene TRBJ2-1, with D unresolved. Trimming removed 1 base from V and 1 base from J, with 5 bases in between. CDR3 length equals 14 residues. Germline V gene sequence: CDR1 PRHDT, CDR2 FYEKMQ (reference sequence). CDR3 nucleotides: TGTGCCAGCAGCTTAGCTAGGTCCTACAATGAGCAGTTCTTC. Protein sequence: CASSLARSYNEQFF.

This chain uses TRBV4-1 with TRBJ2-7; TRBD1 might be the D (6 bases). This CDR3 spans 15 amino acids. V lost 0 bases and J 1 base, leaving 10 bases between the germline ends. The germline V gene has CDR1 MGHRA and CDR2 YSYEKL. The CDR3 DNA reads TGCGCCAGCAGCCAAGACCCAGGGGCTTCCTACGAGCAGTACTTC. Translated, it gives CASSQDPGASYEQYF.

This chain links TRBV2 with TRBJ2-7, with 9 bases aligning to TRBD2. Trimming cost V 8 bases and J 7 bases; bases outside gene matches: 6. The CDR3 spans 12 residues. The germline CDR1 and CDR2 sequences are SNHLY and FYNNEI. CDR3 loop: CASGLAGKEQYF. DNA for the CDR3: TGTGCCAGCGGGCTAGCGGGGAAGGAGCAGTACTTC.

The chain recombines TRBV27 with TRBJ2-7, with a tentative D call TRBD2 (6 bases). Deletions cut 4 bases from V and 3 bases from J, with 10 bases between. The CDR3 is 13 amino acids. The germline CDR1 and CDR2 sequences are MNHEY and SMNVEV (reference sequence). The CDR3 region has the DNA TGTGCCAGCAGTTATAAGGACTACTACGAGCAGTACTTC. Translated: CASSYKDYYEQYF.

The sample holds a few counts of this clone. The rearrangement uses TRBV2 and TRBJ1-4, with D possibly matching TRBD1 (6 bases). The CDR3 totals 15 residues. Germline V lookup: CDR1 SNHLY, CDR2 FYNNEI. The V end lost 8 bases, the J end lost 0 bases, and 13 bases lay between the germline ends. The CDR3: CASCPRTATNEKLFF. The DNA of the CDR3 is TGTGCCAGCTGTCCTCGGACAGCAACTAATGAAAAACTGTTTTTT.

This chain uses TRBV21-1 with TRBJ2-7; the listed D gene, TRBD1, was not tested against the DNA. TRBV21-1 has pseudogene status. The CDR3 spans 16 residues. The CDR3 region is CASSLYDRKKTYEQYF. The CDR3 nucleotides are TGTGCCAGCAGCCTATACGACAGGAAAAAGACCTACGAGCAGTACTTC.

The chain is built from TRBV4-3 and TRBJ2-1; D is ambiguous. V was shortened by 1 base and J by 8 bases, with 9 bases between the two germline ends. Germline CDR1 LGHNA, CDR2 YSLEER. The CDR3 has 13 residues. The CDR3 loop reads CASSQVLSHEQFF. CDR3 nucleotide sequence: TGCGCCAGCAGCCAAGTGCTTAGCCATGAGCAGTTCTTC.